The clone carrying this T cell receptor (beta chain) has only one observation. The antigen remains unidentified. The data were obtained in a study of OX40 agonist ivuxolimab in advanced cancers. Across the whole study: Dose-escalation patients suffered from hepatocellular carcinoma, melanoma, renal cell or head and neck cancer.

Findings and limits, study-wide: CD4+ and CD8+ blood T cells expanded clonally by week 6 at 0.1 to 3.0 mg/kg.

The protocol was immunoSEQ multiplex PCR, while the TCRdb copy is restricted to in-frame clones and leaves out a portion. The table shows roughly 57,000 clones, with 75% to 85% occurring only once. This CDR3 is built from 14 residues. The trim removed 4 bases at V and 7 bases at J, leaving 5 bases unmatched. Germline CDR1 is MGHDK and CDR2 is SYGVNS. The gene calls are TRBV25-1 and TRBJ2-2; TRBD1 matches at 8 bases. The starting material was CD4+ or CD8+ T cells sorted from blood, obtained in a trial of the OX40 agonist ivuxolimab. The sequence came from an adult with an advanced solid tumor such as melanoma, head and neck, liver or kidney cancer. For the CDR3, the DNA is TGTGCCAGCAGTGCCAGGGGGCCTGTCGGGGAGCTGTTTTTT. Translated: CASSARGPVGELFF.